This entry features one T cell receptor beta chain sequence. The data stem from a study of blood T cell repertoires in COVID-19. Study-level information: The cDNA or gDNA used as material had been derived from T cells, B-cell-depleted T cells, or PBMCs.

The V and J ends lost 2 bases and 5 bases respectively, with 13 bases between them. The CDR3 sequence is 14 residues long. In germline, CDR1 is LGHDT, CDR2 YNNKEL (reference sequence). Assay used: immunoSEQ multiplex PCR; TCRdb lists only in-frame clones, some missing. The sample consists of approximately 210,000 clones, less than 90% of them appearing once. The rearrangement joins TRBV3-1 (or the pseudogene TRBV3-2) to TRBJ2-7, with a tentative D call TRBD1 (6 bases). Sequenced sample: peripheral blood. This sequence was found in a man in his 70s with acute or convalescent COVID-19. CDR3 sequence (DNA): TGTGCCAGCAGCCAATGGGCCAAGGGGGACGAGCAGTACTTC. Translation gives CASSQWAKGDEQYF.